This T cell receptor (beta chain) was retrieved from a study of human T cells and chemical hapten exposure (dated by TCRdb to 2020 to 2022). Describing the broader study: For sensitization, 2% DPC in acetone was applied to a roughly 2 cm by roughly 2 cm area of upper inner arm skin. The study tracked peripheral blood TCR repertoire changes in vivo during primary and secondary sensitization to the hapten diphenylcyclopropenone (DPC) in alopecia patients. Patch tests used Finn chambers with 0.01% DPC on the upper back, scored after 6 days by International Contact Dermatitis Research Group standards. Most of the patients in the cohort were female, and the cohort covered alopecia areata with under or over 50% scalp involvement, alopecia totalis and alopecia universalis. Roughly 30 alopecia patients provided blood for TCR sequencing at one to four time points (pre-sensitization, 2, 6 and 24 weeks). Patient blood was sampled pre-sensitization (week 0) and at 2, 6 and about 24 weeks after DPC sensitization. Throughout the approximately 24-week study period, patients were also given weekly therapeutic DPC doses on the scalp. Libraries were pooled for sequencing, and variation in per-sample TCR yields was attributed mainly to small differences in library volumes within the pool.

With regard to this clonotype: Its binding antigen is unknown. No base-level quality is on record; no much larger clone is a single base apart.

The label giving this sample's time point can be read as: patch test 1, 2 weeks after DPC sensitization. In the paper's terms, the treatment or condition label means: therapeutic diphenylcyclopropenone sensitization with weekly scalp DPC. At each patch-test visit, blood was drawn before the patch test was applied. Patients were considered eligible if aged 18 to 70, diagnosed with alopecia and deemed suitable for DPC therapy, and patients were excluded if pregnant. Total RNA was extracted from unfractionated whole blood collected in Tempus Blood RNA tubes. Trimming removed 3 bases from V and 4 bases from J, leaving 10 bases between the germline ends. The CDR3 contains 13 residues, cysteine and phenylalanine counted. The CDR3 DNA has 39 bases and is translated from base 1. Receptor libraries were prepared by RACE. Data came from a NextSeq 500. During library preparation, unique molecular identifiers were attached to individual cDNA molecules so that TCRs could be counted quantitatively and reproducibly. Both TCR alpha and TCR beta chains were sequenced from each blood RNA sample. The authors' analysis ran thus. Samples had a median of about 96,000 TCRs, with a range from about 23,224 to 690,600. V, J and CDR3 annotation of the TCR reads was carried out using the Decombinator software suite. To make PS versus PT1 abundance plots, every sample was subsampled to the same number of TCRs (28,000). TCRs were defined as expanded if absent before sensitization and observed at least eight times at the 2-week time point. The raw public reads went through TCRdb reprocessing: fastp at Q25, MiXCR clone calling, in-frame beta chains kept. Each record represents a unique CDR3 protein, reported with the most common genes and DNA among its rows. TCRdb's processing, not the authors', yielded these V and J calls. The sample yields 150,000 or so distinct CDR3 sequences; roughly 15% were counted once. About 1.7% of the sample is in the top ten clones.

Study-wide findings and limitations: Patch test score correlated positively with the number of PT1 expanded TCRs, reaching significance at thresholds 8, 16 and 32 but not at 4. DPC sensitization did not change the number of TCRs with a frequency above 1 in 1000, and there was no evidence of changes in global repertoire structure. All patients had alopecia, a presumed autoimmune disease, so their immune response might differ from that of healthy individuals. Expanded TCRs formed significantly more large CDR3 similarity clusters than pre-sensitization or healthy control sets, consistent with antigen-driven responses. Repeated subsampling changed both the strength of the expansion versus patch-test correlation and the threshold at which the correlation became significant.

This specimen consisted of whole blood, obtained in connection with sensitization to the hapten diphenylcyclopropenone (DPC). This chain joins TRBV12-3 or TRBV12-4 to TRBJ2-7; the D gene could be either TRBD1 or TRBD2, each agreeing at 6 bases. This clonotype originated in a woman in her twenties or thirties with alopecia areata. Some clones in this sample may be carry-over from other donors' samples. The nucleotide sequence is given as TGTGCCAGCAGTTTTGAGGGGGGATACGAGCAGTACTTC. Translated, it gives CASSFEGGYEQYF.